One T cell receptor beta chain is described in this entry. The CDR3 has 17 residues. Germline lookup yields CDR1 SEHNR and CDR2 FQNEAQ (reference sequence). V gave up 2 bases and J gave up 1 base, with 17 bases separating them. This sample is drawn from a study of T-cell memory formation after mild COVID-19. TCRdb passed the 5' RACE reads through MiXCR, listing each CDR3 protein once. The data show tens of thousands of distinct CDR3 sequences, around 14% seen once. This chain links TRBV7-9 with TRBJ2-5; possible D gene TRBD1, 6 bases. The clonotype comes from an adult woman who had mild COVID-19 (a few samples of this study predate the infection). Cell type and time point are not known. Sequencing was performed on PBMCs or a T cell subset sorted from them (not recorded which). The chain's CDR3 is CASSLTLAGALQETQYF. The CDR3 nucleotides are TGTGCCAGCAGCTTAACGCTGGCAGGGGCCCTCCAAGAGACCCAGTACTTC.